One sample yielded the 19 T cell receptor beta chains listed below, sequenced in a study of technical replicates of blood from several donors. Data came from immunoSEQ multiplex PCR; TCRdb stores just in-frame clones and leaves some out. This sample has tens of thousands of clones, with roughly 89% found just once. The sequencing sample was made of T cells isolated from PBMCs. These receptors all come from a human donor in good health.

The DNA of the CDR3 is TGCGCCAGCAGCCCGCGGACAGGGGTAGAGTTCTTC. As protein: CASSPRTGVEFF. V is TRBV4-1 and J is TRBJ2-1; 9 bases align to TRBD1. Per the germline V gene, CDR1 is MGHRA and CDR2 is YSYEKL. J gave up 14 bases and V 4 bases, and 6 bases lay outside the gene matches. This CDR3 region has 12 residues.

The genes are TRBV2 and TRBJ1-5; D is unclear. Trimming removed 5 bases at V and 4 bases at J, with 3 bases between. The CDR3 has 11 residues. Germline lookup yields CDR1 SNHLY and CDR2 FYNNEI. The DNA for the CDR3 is TGTGCCAGCAGTCTTAATCAGCCCCAGCATTTT. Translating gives CASSLNQPQHF. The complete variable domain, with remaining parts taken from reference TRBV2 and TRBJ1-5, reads EPEVTQTPSHQVTQMGQEVILRCVPISNHLYFYWYRQILGQKVEFLVSFYNNEISEKSEIFDDQFSVERPDGSNFTLKIRSTKLEDSAMYFCASSLNQPQHFGDGTRLSIL.

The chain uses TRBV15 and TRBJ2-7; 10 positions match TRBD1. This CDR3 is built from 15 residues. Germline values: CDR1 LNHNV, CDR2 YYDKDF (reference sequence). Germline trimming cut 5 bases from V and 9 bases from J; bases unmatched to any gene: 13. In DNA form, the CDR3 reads TGTGCCACCAGCCCCAGACAGGGGGCTGCCGGGGGGCAGTACTTC. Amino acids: CATSPRQGAAGGQYF.

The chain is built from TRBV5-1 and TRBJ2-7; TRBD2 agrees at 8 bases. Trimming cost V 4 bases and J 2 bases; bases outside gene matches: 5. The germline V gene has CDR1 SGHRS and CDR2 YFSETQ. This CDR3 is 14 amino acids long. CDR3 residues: CASSPSGGPYEQYF. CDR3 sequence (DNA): TGCGCCAGCAGCCCGTCGGGGGGGCCCTACGAGCAGTACTTC.

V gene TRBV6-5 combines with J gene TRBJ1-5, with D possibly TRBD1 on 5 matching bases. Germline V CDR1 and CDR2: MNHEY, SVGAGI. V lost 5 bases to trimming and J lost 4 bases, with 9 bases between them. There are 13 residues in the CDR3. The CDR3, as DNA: TGTGCCAGCAGTCTGGGACTAAATCAGCCCCAGCATTTT. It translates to CASSLGLNQPQHF.

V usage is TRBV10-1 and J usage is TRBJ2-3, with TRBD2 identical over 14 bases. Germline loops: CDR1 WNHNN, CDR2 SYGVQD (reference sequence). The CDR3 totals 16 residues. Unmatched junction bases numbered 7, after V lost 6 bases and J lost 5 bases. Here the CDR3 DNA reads TGCGCCAGCAGCGATCCGGGACTAGCGGGAGTAGATACGCAGTATTTT. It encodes CASSDPGLAGVDTQYF.

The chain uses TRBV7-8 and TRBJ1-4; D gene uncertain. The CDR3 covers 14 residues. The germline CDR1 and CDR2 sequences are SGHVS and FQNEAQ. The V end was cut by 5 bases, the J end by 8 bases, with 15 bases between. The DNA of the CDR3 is TGTGCCAGCAGCCCGGACCTTAGAGGGGAAAAACTGTTTTTT. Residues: CASSPDLRGEKLFF.

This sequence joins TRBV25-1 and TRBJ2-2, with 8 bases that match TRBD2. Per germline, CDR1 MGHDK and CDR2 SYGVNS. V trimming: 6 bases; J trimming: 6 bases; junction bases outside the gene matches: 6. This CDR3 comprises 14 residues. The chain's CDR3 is CASRAGVSAGELFF. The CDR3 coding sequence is TGTGCCAGCAGAGCGGGAGTCAGCGCCGGGGAGCTGTTTTTT.

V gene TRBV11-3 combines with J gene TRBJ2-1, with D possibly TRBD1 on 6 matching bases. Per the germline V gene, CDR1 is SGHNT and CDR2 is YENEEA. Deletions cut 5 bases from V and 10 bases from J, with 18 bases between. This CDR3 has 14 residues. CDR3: CASSVGNYGTEQFF. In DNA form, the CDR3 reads TGTGCCAGCAGCGTAGGGAATTACGGGACAGAGCAGTTCTTC.

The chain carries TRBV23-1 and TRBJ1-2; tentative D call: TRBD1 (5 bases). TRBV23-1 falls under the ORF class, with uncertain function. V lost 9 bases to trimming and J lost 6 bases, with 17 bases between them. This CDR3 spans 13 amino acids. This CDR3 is CARSMDMVDGYTF. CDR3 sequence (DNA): TGCGCCAGATCTATGGACATGGTTGATGGCTACACCTTC.

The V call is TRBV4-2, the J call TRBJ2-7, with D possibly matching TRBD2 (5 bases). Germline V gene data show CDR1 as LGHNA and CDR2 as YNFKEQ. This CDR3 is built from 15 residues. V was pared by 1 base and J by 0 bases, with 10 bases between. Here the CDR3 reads CASSQVGEGSYEQYF. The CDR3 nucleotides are TGTGCCAGCAGCCAAGTTGGAGAGGGCTCCTACGAGCAGTACTTC.

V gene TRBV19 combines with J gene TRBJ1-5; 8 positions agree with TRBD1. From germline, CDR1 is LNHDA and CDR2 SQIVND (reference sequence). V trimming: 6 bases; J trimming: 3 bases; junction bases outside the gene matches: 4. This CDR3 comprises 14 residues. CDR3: CASRQTGDNQPQHF. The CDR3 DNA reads TGTGCCAGTAGGCAGACAGGGGACAATCAGCCCCAGCATTTT.

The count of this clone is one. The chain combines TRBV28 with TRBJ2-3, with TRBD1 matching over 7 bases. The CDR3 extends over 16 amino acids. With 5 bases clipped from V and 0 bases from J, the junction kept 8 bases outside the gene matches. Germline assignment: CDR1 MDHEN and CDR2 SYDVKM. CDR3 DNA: TGTGCCAGCAGTGAAGCCGGGACAGATAGCACAGATACGCAGTATTTT. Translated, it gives CASSEAGTDSTDTQYF.

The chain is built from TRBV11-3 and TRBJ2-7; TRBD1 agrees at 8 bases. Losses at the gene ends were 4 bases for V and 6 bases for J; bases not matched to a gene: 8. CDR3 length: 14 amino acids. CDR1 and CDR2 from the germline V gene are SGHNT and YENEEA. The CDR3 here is CASSSRTGSFEQYF. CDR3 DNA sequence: TGTGCCAGCAGCTCTCGGACAGGGTCTTTCGAGCAGTACTTC.

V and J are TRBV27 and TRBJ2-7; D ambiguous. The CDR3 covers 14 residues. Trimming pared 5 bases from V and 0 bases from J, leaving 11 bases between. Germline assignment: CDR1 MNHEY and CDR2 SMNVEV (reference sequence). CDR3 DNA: TGTGCCAGCAGTCAGGTCCCCCACTCCTACGAGCAGTACTTC. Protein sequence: CASSQVPHSYEQYF.

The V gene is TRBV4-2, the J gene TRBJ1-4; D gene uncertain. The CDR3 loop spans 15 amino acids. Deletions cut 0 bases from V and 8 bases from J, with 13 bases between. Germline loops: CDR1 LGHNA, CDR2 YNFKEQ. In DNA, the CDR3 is TGTGCCAGCAGCCAAGAAAACCCAGGAGGAGAAAAACTGTTTTTT. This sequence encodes CASSQENPGGEKLFF.

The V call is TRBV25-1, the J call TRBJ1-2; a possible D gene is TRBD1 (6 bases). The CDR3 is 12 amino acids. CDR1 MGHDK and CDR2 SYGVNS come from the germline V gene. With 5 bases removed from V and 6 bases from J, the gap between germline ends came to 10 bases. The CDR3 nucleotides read TGTGCCAGCAGTTGGGGGCTCGATGGCTACACCTTC. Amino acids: CASSWGLDGYTF.

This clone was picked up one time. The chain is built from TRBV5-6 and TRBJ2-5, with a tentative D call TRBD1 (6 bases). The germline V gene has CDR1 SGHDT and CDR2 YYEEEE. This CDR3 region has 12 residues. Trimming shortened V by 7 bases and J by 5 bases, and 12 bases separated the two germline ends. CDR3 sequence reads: CASSAGVETQYF. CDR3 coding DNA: TGTGCCAGCTCCGCAGGGGTTGAGACCCAGTACTTC. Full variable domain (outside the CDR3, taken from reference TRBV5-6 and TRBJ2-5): DAGVTQSPTHLIKTRGQQVTLRCSPKSGHDTVSWYQQALGQGPQFIFQYYEEEERQRGNFPDRFSGHQFPNYSSELNVNALLLGDSALYLCASSAGVETQYFGPGTRLLVL.

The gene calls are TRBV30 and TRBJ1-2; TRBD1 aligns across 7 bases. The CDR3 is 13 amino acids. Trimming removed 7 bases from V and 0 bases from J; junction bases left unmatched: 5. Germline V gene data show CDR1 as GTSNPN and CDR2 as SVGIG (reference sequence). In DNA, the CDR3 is TGTGCCTTAACCGGGACAGCTAACTATGGCTACACCTTC. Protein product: CALTGTANYGYTF.